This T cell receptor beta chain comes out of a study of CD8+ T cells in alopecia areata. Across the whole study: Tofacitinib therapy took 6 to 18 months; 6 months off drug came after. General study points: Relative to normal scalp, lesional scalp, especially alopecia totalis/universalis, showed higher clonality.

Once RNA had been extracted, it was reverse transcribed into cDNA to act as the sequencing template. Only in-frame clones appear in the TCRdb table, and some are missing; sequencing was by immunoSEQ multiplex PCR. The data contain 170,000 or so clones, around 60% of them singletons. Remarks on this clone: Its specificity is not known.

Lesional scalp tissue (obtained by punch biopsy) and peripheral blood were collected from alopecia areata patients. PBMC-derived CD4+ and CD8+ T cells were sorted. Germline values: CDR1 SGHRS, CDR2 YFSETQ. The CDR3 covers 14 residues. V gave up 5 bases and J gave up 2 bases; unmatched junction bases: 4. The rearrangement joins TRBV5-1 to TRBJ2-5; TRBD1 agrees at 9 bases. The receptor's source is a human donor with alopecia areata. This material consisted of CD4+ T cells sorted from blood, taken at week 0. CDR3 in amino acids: CASRSGQGQETQYF. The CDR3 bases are TGCGCCAGCAGGAGTGGACAGGGGCAAGAGACCCAGTACTTC.